This TCR beta chain was captured in a study of shared clonotypes between healthy human individuals. Profiling relied on immunoSEQ multiplex PCR, and the TCRdb table lists in-frame clones only, not all of them. The data show roughly 650,000 clones, about 96% seen once. CD45RO negativity and positive selection for CCR7 defined naive CD8 cells, a population that excluded terminally differentiated effector memory CD45RA+ cells. The count of this clone is one. This receptor was identified in a woman in her 30s in good health. Sequenced input: naive CD8+ T cells sorted from blood.

The DNA of the CDR3 is TGTGCCAGCAGTTTATCAGGGCGATCCTACGAGCAGTACTTC. Its translation: CASSLSGRSYEQYF. This chain connects TRBV27 to TRBJ2-7; no clear D gene. The V end was cut by 0 bases, the J end by 1 base, with 7 bases between. The germline gives CDR1 MNHEY, CDR2 SMNVEV (reference sequence). This CDR3 spans 14 amino acids.